These 20 T cell receptor beta chains share one sample of origin, sequenced in a study of OX40 agonist ivuxolimab in advanced cancers. Libraries came from the immunoSEQ multiplex PCR assay. The table was pulled from immuneACCESS by TCRdb, which kept in-frame rearrangements only. Such tables lose some clones; where checked, under half of the loss comes from unresolved V genes, and the rest has no known cause. The sample has more than 95,000 clones on record, just under 95% of them singletons. The ten largest clonotypes hold 0.8% to 1% of the sample. The material was CD4+ or CD8+ T cells sorted from blood, obtained in a trial of the OX40 agonist ivuxolimab. The source is an adult with an advanced solid tumor such as melanoma, head and neck, liver or kidney cancer.

The rearrangement links TRBV7-8 to TRBJ2-7; D is perhaps TRBD2 (5 bases). Germline assignment: CDR1 SGHVS and CDR2 FQNEAQ. This CDR3 region has 13 residues. With 3 bases removed from V and 4 bases from J, the gap between germline ends came to 10 bases. In DNA, the CDR3 is TGTGCCAGCAGCTTGTCGAGGGAATACGAGCAGTACTTC. Its protein is CASSLSREYEQYF.

This rearrangement joins TRBV5-1 to TRBJ2-6; no clear D gene. The CDR3 contains 18 residues. CDR1 and CDR2 from the germline V gene are SGHRS and YFSETQ. V shed 1 base and J shed 0 bases, with 14 bases lying between them. CDR3 in DNA: TGCGCCAGCAGCTTGTGGGCGGTAGTTTTCTCTGGGGCCAACGTCCTGACTTTC. It specifies CASSLWAVVFSGANVLTF.

The V and J genes are TRBV6-4 and TRBJ1-1; no clear D. With 8 bases removed from V and 1 base from J, the gap between germline ends came to 11 bases. CDR3 size: 13 residues. Germline assignment: CDR1 MRHNA and CDR2 SNTAGT. The CDR3 sequence is CASQAGSNTEAFF. The CDR3 nucleotides are TGTGCCAGCCAGGCGGGATCGAACACTGAAGCTTTCTTT.

This CDR3 is CASSSQGTGANVLTF. Written as DNA, the CDR3 is TGTGCCAGCAGTTCGCAGGGAACTGGGGCCAACGTCCTGACTTTC. The chain couples TRBV28 to TRBJ2-6; maybe TRBD1 (5 bases). V was cut by 4 bases and J by 2 bases, with 9 bases left in between. This CDR3 is 15 amino acids long. Germline assignment: CDR1 MDHEN and CDR2 SYDVKM.

The sample holds one count of this clone. V usage is TRBV11-1 and J usage is TRBJ1-5; D gene unclear. The germline V and J ends were trimmed by 2 bases and 0 bases, with 5 bases remaining between them. Germline CDR1 SGHAT, CDR2 FQDESV (reference sequence). CDR3 length equals 14 residues. CDR3 DNA: TGTGCCAGCAGCTTACACGGTAGCAATCAGCCCCAGCATTTT. This gives the protein CASSLHGSNQPQHF.

This rearrangement joins TRBV28 to TRBJ2-7; D not resolved. V lost 3 bases to trimming and J lost 4 bases, with 13 bases between them. The CDR3 runs 14 residues. Germline V lookup: CDR1 MDHEN, CDR2 SYDVKM. CDR3 sequence reads: CASSLNWRRYEQYF. CDR3 in DNA: TGTGCCAGCAGTTTGAATTGGAGAAGGTACGAGCAGTACTTC.

Only a few counts were recorded for this clone. V usage is TRBV2 and J usage is TRBJ2-3; 9 positions match TRBD2. The germline CDR1 and CDR2 sequences are SNHLY and FYNNEI. Trimming took 3 bases from V and 5 from J; bases not matched to a gene: 12. The length of the CDR3 is 17 residues. The CDR3 region is CASSDPPSSGVGDTQYF. In nucleotides, the CDR3 is TGTGCCAGCAGTGATCCTCCTTCTAGCGGGGTAGGAGATACGCAGTATTTT.

Turning to this clone: Germline and junction disagree at one end, which may indicate a read error. The CDR3 DNA reads as TGTGCCAGCAGCCTAGCACTCGACGGATCTTTACAAGAGACCCAGTACTTC. Translated: CASSLALDGSLQETQYF. The chain links TRBV7-8 to TRBJ2-5; a weak D match, TRBD2 (5 bases). Germline V gene sequence: CDR1 SGHVS, CDR2 FQNEAQ. The CDR3 is made up of 17 amino acids.

V gene TRBV28 combines with J gene TRBJ2-1; D unresolved. The CDR3 spans 12 residues. Germline V gives CDR1 MDHEN, CDR2 SYDVKM. The ends were cut back, 7 bases at V and 9 bases at J, with 13 bases in the middle. CDR3 nucleotides: TGTGCCAGCACCCTCCGCCACAGTGAGCAGTTCTTC. Protein sequence: CASTLRHSEQFF.

The chain links TRBV11-2 to TRBJ2-3, with unresolved D. This CDR3 is 12 amino acids long. CDR1 SGHAT and CDR2 FQNNGV come from the germline V gene. Trimming removed 2 bases from V and 2 bases from J, with 2 bases in between. DNA for the CDR3: TGTGCCAGCAGCTTATACACAGATACGCAGTATTTT. Translation: CASSLYTDTQYF.

The chain carries TRBV19 and TRBJ2-1; TRBD2 is a possible D gene (8 bases). The germline V gene has CDR1 LNHDA and CDR2 SQIVND (reference sequence). Trimming took 7 bases from V and 8 from J, leaving 33 bases between them. The CDR3 covers 19 residues. The chain's CDR3 is CASKYRGQNLAGRRDEQFF. In DNA form, the CDR3 reads TGTGCCAGTAAGTATCGGGGACAGAACCTAGCGGGCCGACGCGATGAGCAGTTCTTC.

There are a few counts of this clone. The chain is built from TRBV5-1 and TRBJ2-7, with 9 bases that match TRBD2. The CDR3 has 13 residues. Trimming cost V 3 bases and J 4 bases; bases outside gene matches: 2. Germline values: CDR1 SGHRS, CDR2 YFSETQ. The CDR3 region has the DNA TGCGCCAGCAGCTCAGGACTAGCGTACGAGCAGTACTTC. Protein product: CASSSGLAYEQYF.

The rearrangement joins TRBV18 to TRBJ1-4; D is uncertain. CDR1 is KGHSH and CDR2 is LQKENI in the germline V gene. There are 15 residues in the CDR3. The ends were cut back, 1 base at V and 7 bases at J, with 13 bases in the middle. The CDR3, as DNA: TGTGCCAGCTCACCACTCGCGCAGGTTCCTGAAAAACTGTTTTTT. The encoded protein is CASSPLAQVPEKLFF.

Here the CDR3 DNA reads TGTGCCAGCAATCTCTTAGTCGGACAGGGGGCTACTGAAGCTTTCTTT. Translating it yields CASNLLVGQGATEAFF. The gene calls are TRBV28 and TRBJ1-1; 11 positions agree with TRBD1. The CDR3 is 16 amino acids. V lost 7 bases and J lost 5; bases outside the gene matches: 12. The germline gives CDR1 MDHEN, CDR2 SYDVKM.

Details on this clone: Mismatch with germline at one junction end may stem from a read error. The V call is TRBV7-2, the J call TRBJ2-7, with TRBD1 identical over 7 bases. The CDR3 consists of 15 residues. CDR1 SGHTA and CDR2 FQGNSA come from the germline V gene. For the CDR3, the DNA is TGTGCCAGCAGCCTAGCCGGGACAGAGACCTACGAGCAGTACTTC. Amino acid sequence: CASSLAGTETYEQYF. The full variable domain, its missing parts supplied by reference TRBV7-2 and TRBJ2-7, is GAGVSQSPSNKVTEKGKDVELRCDPISGHTALYWYRQSLGQGLEFLIYFQGNSAPDKSGLPSDRFSAERTGGSVSTLTIQRTQQEDSAVYLCASSLAGTETYEQYFGPGTRLTVT.

J is TRBJ2-7 and V is TRBV28; the D is unclear. Germline V gives CDR1 MDHEN, CDR2 SYDVKM. Trimming cost V 6 bases and J 2 bases, with 11 bases left between them. The CDR3 has 13 residues. The CDR3 region is CASRTGPTYEQYF. The CDR3 region has the DNA TGTGCCAGCAGGACTGGCCCTACCTACGAGCAGTACTTC.

The genes are TRBV2 and TRBJ1-4, with D perhaps matching TRBD1 (6 bases). The germline CDR1 and CDR2 sequences are SNHLY and FYNNEI. The CDR3 runs 15 residues. The V end lost 4 bases, the J end lost 1 base, and 10 bases lay between the germline ends. This CDR3 is CASSARTVTNEKLFF. The DNA for the CDR3 is TGTGCCAGCAGTGCTCGGACAGTAACTAATGAAAAACTGTTTTTT.

The chain is built from TRBV5-1 and TRBJ1-2, with TRBD1 matching over 7 bases. V lost 4 bases and J lost 5; bases outside the gene matches: 8. The CDR3 extends over 14 amino acids. Looked up from germline, CDR1 is SGHRS and CDR2 is YFSETQ. CDR3 in DNA: TGCGCCAGCAGCATCGACAGGGTTGAATATGGCTACACCTTC. Residues: CASSIDRVEYGYTF.

The chain joins TRBV10-1 to TRBJ2-5; D is undetermined. In germline, CDR1 is WNHNN, CDR2 SYGVQD (reference sequence). The CDR3 runs to 9 residues. The ends were cut back, 9 bases at V and 5 bases at J, with 4 bases in the middle. CDR3 sequence (DNA): TGCGCCAGGGGGGAGACCCAGTACTTC. It translates to CARGETQYF.

The V and J genes are TRBV9 and TRBJ1-2; TRBD1 matches 7 bases. This CDR3 comprises 20 residues. Germline loops: CDR1 SGDLS, CDR2 YYNGEE. V shed 2 bases and J 5 bases; nucleotides not matched to a gene: 24. This chain's CDR3 is CASSVTLREGALDSGYGYTF. The CDR3 bases are TGTGCCAGCAGCGTCACACTCCGAGAGGGGGCGCTCGATTCAGGGTATGGCTACACCTTC.